This is a list of T cell receptor beta chains from one sample in a study of T cell repertoires in cytomegalovirus infection. MiXCR, applied by TCRdb to the reads, yields one record per CDR3 protein. The sample carries hundreds of thousands of distinct CDR3 sequences, roughly a third recorded once. Antigens of these TCRs are unknown. The starting material was cultured PBMCs, obtained from culture after CMV antigen stimulation. These receptors originate from a human donor in good health (CMV status not recorded). Some clones in this sample may be carry-over from other donors' samples. Each CDR3 is given with its conserved first and last residue. The D gene is left open where the match is weak. Size is omitted from some rows. Given values are once, few, many or a class for expanded clones.

j_gene | v_gene | d_gene | abundance | CDR3aa | CDR3nt
TRBJ2-5 | TRBV24-1 | NA | NA | CATSDPDLQETQYF | TGTGCCACCAGTGACCCCGACCTACAAGAGACCCAGTACTTC
TRBJ2-5 | TRBV4-2 | TRBD2 | NA | CASSQGLADQETQYF | TGTGCCAGCAGCCAGGGACTAGCGGACCAAGAGACCCAGTACTTC
TRBJ2-6 | TRBV4-3 | TRBD1 | NA | CASSQGTGWRGGANVLTF | TGCGCCAGCAGCCAGGGGACAGGGTGGAGAGGAGGGGCCAACGTCCTGACTTTC
TRBJ2-3 | TRBV4-1 | TRBD2 | NA | CASSPTSGSSTDTQYF | TGCGCCAGCAGCCCGACTAGCGGGAGTAGCACAGATACGCAGTATTTT
TRBJ1-2 | TRBV27 | TRBD1 | few | CASSFYRGEGYTF | TGTGCCAGCAGTTTTTACAGGGGAGAGGGCTACACCTTC
TRBJ2-7 | TRBV20-1 | NA | NA | CSARSPYEQYF | TGCAGTGCTAGATCACCATACGAGCAGTACTTC
TRBJ2-1 | TRBV6-2/TRBV6-3 | NA | NA | CASSYQYYNEQFF | TGTGCCAGCAGTTACCAGTATTACAATGAGCAGTTCTTC
TRBJ1-4 | TRBV6-5 | NA | few | CATVSNEKLFF | TGCGCTACAGTTTCTAATGAAAAACTGTTTTTT
TRBJ1-1 | TRBV7-2 | NA | NA | CASSLMLSNTEAFF | TGTGCCAGCAGCTTAATGCTGTCCAACACTGAAGCTTTCTTT
TRBJ1-2 | TRBV27 | NA | NA | CASGRPADGYTF | TGTGCCAGCGGACGGCCTGCGGATGGCTACACCTTC
TRBJ2-1 | TRBV9 | NA | few | CASSVEVLYNEQFF | TGTGCCAGCAGCGTAGAAGTGCTATACAATGAGCAGTTCTTC
TRBJ2-3 | TRBV7-2 | TRBD2 | many | CASSLSGTSGDRGSTDTQYF | TGTGCCAGCAGCCTATCCGGGACTAGCGGGGATAGAGGAAGCACAGATACGCAGTATTTT
TRBJ2-5 | TRBV7-8 | TRBD2 | few | CASSLGGLAGQETQYF | TGTGCCAGCAGCTTAGGAGGCCTAGCGGGACAAGAGACCCAGTACTTC
TRBJ2-2 | TRBV7-2 | TRBD1 | few | CASSFPPWDSNTGELFF | TGTGCCAGCAGCTTCCCCCCTTGGGACAGCAACACCGGGGAGCTGTTTTTT
TRBJ2-3 | TRBV6-1 | NA | few | CASSPQGSGTDTQYF | TGTGCCAGCAGCCCACAGGGTTCCGGTACAGATACGCAGTATTTT
TRBJ2-7 | TRBV27 | TRBD2 | NA | CASSTEFPREGNHEQYF | TGTGCCAGCAGTACAGAGTTCCCCCGGGAGGGGAACCACGAGCAGTACTTC
TRBJ1-5 | TRBV7-8 | TRBD1 | few | CASSDRVWRSNQPQHF | TGTGCCAGCAGCGACAGGGTTTGGCGGAGCAATCAGCCCCAGCATTTT
TRBJ1-1 | TRBV7-2 | NA | NA | CASSLDSAEAFF | TGTGCCAGCAGCTTAGATTCCGCTGAAGCTTTCTTT
TRBJ2-1 | TRBV12-3/TRBV12-4 | NA | NA | CASLISGSSYNEQFF | TGTGCCAGTCTCATAAGCGGCTCCTCCTACAATGAGCAGTTCTTC
TRBJ2-1 | TRBV12-3/TRBV12-4 | TRBD2 | NA | CASRPQVASGSSYNEQFF | TGTGCCAGCAGGCCCCAAGTTGCTAGCGGGAGCTCCTACAATGAGCAGTTCTTC
TRBJ1-3 | TRBV7-2 | TRBD1 | NA | CASSFQGTAGNTIYF | TGTGCCAGCAGCTTCCAGGGGACAGCGGGAAACACCATATATTTT
TRBJ2-3 | TRBV7-2 | TRBD2 | many | CASSPPGTSGPRLSASDTQYF | TGTGCCAGCAGCCCACCCGGGACTAGCGGACCTCGCCTATCGGCGTCAGATACGCAGTATTTT
TRBJ1-1 | TRBV18 | NA | NA | CASSPPGIWTEAFF | TGTGCCAGCTCACCACCGGGGATTTGGACTGAAGCTTTCTTT
TRBJ2-4 | TRBV7-2 | NA | few | CASSSGPNIQYF | TGTGCCAGCAGCTCCGGGCCAAACATTCAGTACTTC
TRBJ2-6 | TRBV5-4 | NA | NA | CASSRSRGANVLTF | TGTGCCAGCAGCCGAAGTAGGGGGGCCAACGTCCTGACTTTC
TRBJ1-2 | TRBV19 | TRBD1 | few | CASSPGTGYFYGYTF | TGTGCCAGTAGCCCGGGGACAGGGTACTTCTATGGCTACACCTTC
TRBJ1-1 | TRBV25-1 | NA | NA | CASSEMGRTEAFF | TGTGCCAGCAGTGAAATGGGACGTACTGAAGCTTTCTTT
TRBJ1-6 | TRBV7-6 | NA | NA | CASSLDGLNSPLHF | TGTGCCAGCAGCTTAGACGGACTTAATTCACCCCTCCACTTT
TRBJ2-1 | TRBV19 | TRBD2 | NA | CASSIPGLAGINEQFF | TGTGCCAGTAGTATACCCGGACTAGCGGGAATCAATGAGCAGTTCTTC
TRBJ2-7 | TRBV7-6 | TRBD1 | NA | CASSPDRVRNEQYF | TGTGCCAGCAGCCCGGACAGGGTTAGGAACGAGCAGTACTTC
TRBJ2-1 | TRBV28 | TRBD2 | few | CASFPSGLAGTFSYNEQFF | TGTGCCAGCTTCCCCTCGGGACTAGCGGGAACTTTTTCCTACAATGAGCAGTTCTTC
TRBJ1-2 | TRBV19 | NA | once | CASSTTTWGYYGYTF | TGTGCCAGTAGTACAACGACTTGGGGCTACTATGGCTACACCTTC
TRBJ1-3 | TRBV28 | TRBD1 | NA | CASSYTGGSGNTIYF | TGTGCCAGCAGTTATACAGGGGGATCTGGAAACACCATATATTTT
TRBJ1-2 | TRBV7-9 | NA | NA | CASSPPMGNNGYTF | TGTGCCAGCAGCCCCCCTATGGGGAACAACGGCTACACCTTC
TRBJ1-2 | TRBV5-1 | NA | few | CASSFGPEYGYTF | TGCGCCAGCAGCTTTGGTCCGGAGTATGGCTACACCTTC
TRBJ2-3 | TRBV5-5 | TRBD2 | few | CASSRLRAGVTDTQYF | TGTGCCAGCAGCCGTCTTCGGGCGGGAGTCACAGATACGCAGTATTTT
TRBJ2-5 | TRBV7-2 | TRBD2 | many | CASSSRLATGETQYF | TGTGCCAGCAGCTCACGACTAGCCACGGGAGAGACCCAGTACTTC
TRBJ1-1 | TRBV6-2/TRBV6-3 | TRBD1 | few | CASSSGTGRSTEAFF | TGTGCCAGCAGTTCCGGGACAGGGAGAAGCACTGAAGCTTTCTTT
TRBJ1-2 | TRBV25-1 | NA | NA | CATSLHYGYTF | TGTGCCACCTCTCTACACTATGGCTACACCTTC
TRBJ2-1 | TRBV7-8 | NA | few | CASSLATRAYEQFF | TGTGCCAGCAGCTTAGCTACCAGGGCCTATGAGCAGTTCTTC
TRBJ1-4 | TRBV27 | NA | few | CASSFRGLIDEKLFF | TGTGCCAGCAGTTTTCGGGGGTTAATAGATGAAAAACTGTTTTTT
TRBJ2-7 | TRBV28 | TRBD2 | once | CASSRLLAGDRFRNEQYF | TGTGCCAGCAGTCGGCTACTAGCGGGAGATAGGTTTCGAAACGAGCAGTACTTC
TRBJ2-1 | TRBV7-2 | TRBD2 | NA | CASSLARGSGMNMYWFNEQFF | TGTGCCAGCAGCTTAGCGCGAGGTAGCGGGATGAACATGTATTGGTTCAATGAGCAGTTCTTC